These 18 T cell receptor beta chains were all obtained from the same sample, sequenced in a study of Graves' ophthalmopathy and Graves' hyperthyroidism. CDR3 regions of TCR beta were amplified from RNA transcripts. HTBI-primed RT-PCR formed the first round, and a multiplex PCR formed the second. TCRdb re-called the multiplex PCR reads through MiXCR, storing one row per CDR3 protein. The table has roughly 1.1 million distinct CDR3 sequences, 35% to 45% seen once. The source material was peripheral blood or thyroid tissue (not recorded which). These receptors came from an adult man with Graves' hyperthyroidism.

This clonotype was observed once. The chain combines TRBV20-1 with TRBJ1-1; D not resolved. Trimming took off 6 bases at V and 1 base at J, with 15 bases between the two ends. Germline CDR1 DFQATT, CDR2 SNEGSKA (reference sequence). The CDR3 has 14 residues. CDR3: CSAKSWVKNTEAFF. The CDR3 coding sequence is TGCAGTGCAAAGAGTTGGGTAAAGAACACTGAAGCTTTCTTT.

The genes are TRBV19 and TRBJ1-5; tentatively, D is TRBD1 (5 bases). V lost 5 bases to trimming and J lost 6 bases, with 20 bases between them. This CDR3 region has 16 residues. CDR1 is LNHDA and CDR2 is SQIVND in the germline V gene (reference sequence). The CDR3 nucleotides read TGTGCCAGTAGTGCAAATGACGGGGGACTCAGTCAGCCCCAGCATTTT. It encodes CASSANDGGLSQPQHF.

The V and J genes are TRBV6-5 and TRBJ2-5, with TRBD2 matching over 7 bases. The CDR3 sequence is 15 residues long. V was pared by 6 bases and J by 4 bases, with 11 bases of the junction left unmatched. Germline CDR1 MNHEY, CDR2 SVGAGI. CDR3 protein: CASRSPSGRLETQYF. CDR3 DNA sequence: TGTGCCAGCAGATCCCCCTCCGGGAGGTTAGAGACCCAGTACTTC.

This clonotype appeared a single time. CDR3 DNA sequence: TGTGCCAGCAGCCAAGGGACACTGTACGAGCAGTACTTC. Translation: CASSQGTLYEQYF. The J gene is TRBJ2-7, the V gene TRBV12-3 or TRBV12-4; D is possibly TRBD1 (6 bases). V shed 6 bases and J shed 4 bases, with 13 bases lying between them. The CDR3 consists of 13 residues.

This chain joins TRBV5-5 and TRBJ1-1, with D unclear. The germline CDR1 and CDR2 sequences are SGHKS and YYEKEE (reference sequence). The CDR3 has 14 amino acids. With 1 base removed from V and 3 bases from J, the gap between germline ends came to 10 bases. The CDR3: CASSLFGRYTEAFF. Here the CDR3 DNA reads TGTGCCAGCAGCTTGTTTGGCAGATACACTGAAGCTTTCTTT.

Turning to this clonotype: The conserved closing phenylalanine or tryptophan is absent in this CDR3, likely reflecting a read error. The DNA is left out, because the CDR3 cannot be placed on it with certainty; the CDR3 is given as TCRdb lists it. The chain's CDR3 is CATSREHS. The rearrangement uses TRBV15 and TRBJ2-5. Germline V CDR1 and CDR2: LNHNV, YYDKDF (reference sequence). The CDR3 is 8 amino acids long, termini counted.

This clonotype was recorded at least ten times. The genes are TRBV29-1 and TRBJ2-7, with D unclear. The CDR3 is 12 residues long. Trimming removed 4 bases from V and 2 bases from J, with 9 bases in between. Germline CDR1 SQVTM, CDR2 ANQGSEA. The CDR3 loop is CSVARSAYEQYF. CDR3 nucleotides: TGCAGCGTTGCTAGATCCGCCTACGAGCAGTACTTC.

V usage is TRBV7-8 and J usage is TRBJ1-5; D gene ambiguous. CDR1 and CDR2 from the germline V gene are SGHVS and FQNEAQ. The CDR3 extends over 14 amino acids. V shed 6 bases and J shed 11 bases, with 20 bases lying between them. The CDR3 loop is CASRAGRFEETQHF. The CDR3 nucleotides are TGTGCCAGCAGGGCAGGCAGGTTTGAAGAGACCCAGCATTTT.

This clonotype occurred many times. This sequence joins TRBV29-1 and TRBJ1-1, with D hard to call. Per germline, CDR1 SQVTM and CDR2 ANQGSEA. V was trimmed by 6 bases and J by 0 bases, leaving 11 bases between them. The CDR3 is 13 residues long. The CDR3 reads CSVVGRMNTEAFF. In nucleotides, the CDR3 is TGCAGCGTGGTGGGGAGGATGAACACTGAAGCTTTCTTT.

On this clonotype itself: At one of its ends the junction is not consistent with the germline gene, which may arise from a read error. The V gene is TRBV25-1, the J gene TRBJ1-1; D ambiguous. This CDR3 has 15 amino acids. Germline assignment: CDR1 MGHDK and CDR2 SYGVNS. The CDR3 loop is CASVEFRGGWTETFF. As DNA, the CDR3 is TGTGCCAGCGTTGAATTCCGGGGTGGATGGACTGAAACTTTCTTT.

In this sample, this clonotype turned up many times. The chain carries TRBV29-1 and TRBJ2-7, with D maybe TRBD1 (6 bases). The length of the CDR3 is 15 residues. With 4 bases removed from V and 4 bases from J, the gap between germline ends came to 20 bases. Germline CDR1 reads SQVTM; CDR2 reads ANQGSEA. CDR3 region: CSVGGLAGAVYEQYF. In DNA form, the CDR3 reads TGCAGCGTTGGAGGCCTAGCAGGGGCGGTGTACGAGCAGTACTTC.

This clonotype came up many times. The genes are TRBV7-8 and TRBJ1-5; 7 nucleotides match TRBD1. Germline V gene lookup returns CDR1 SGHVS and CDR2 FQNEAQ. The CDR3 runs to 14 residues. With 5 bases clipped from V and 4 bases from J, the junction kept 5 bases outside the gene matches. The CDR3 DNA reads as TGTGCCAGCAGCCAGGACAGGCGAAATCAGCCCCAGCATTTT. This translates into CASSQDRRNQPQHF.

This clonotype was counted many times. This chain uses TRBV20-1 with TRBJ1-6; D unresolved. The germline CDR1 and CDR2 sequences are DFQATT and SNEGSKA (reference sequence). Trimming cost V 3 bases and J 13 bases, with 13 bases left between them. CDR3 length equals 12 residues. In DNA form, the CDR3 reads TGCAGTGCTAGCCCCGAGGTCGTCCCCCTCCACTTT. This codes for CSASPEVVPLHF.

This clonotype was picked up many times. The chain carries TRBV25-1 and TRBJ1-1, with TRBD1 as a possible D gene (6 bases). This CDR3 is built from 15 residues. Trimming took 2 bases from V and 4 from J, leaving 14 bases between them. Germline CDR1 and CDR2: MGHDK and SYGVNS. This CDR3 reads CASSEPRGEVTEAFF. The DNA for the CDR3 is TGTGCCAGCAGTGAACCCAGGGGCGAGGTCACTGAAGCTTTCTTT.

The sample holds many counts of this clonotype. This sequence joins TRBV7-2 and TRBJ2-2, with D possibly TRBD2 on 6 matching bases. Germline values: CDR1 SGHTA, CDR2 FQGNSA. This CDR3 comprises 14 residues. Trimming removed 4 bases at V and 6 bases at J, with 12 bases between. In DNA, the CDR3 is TGTGCCAGCAGCTCCCTAGCGCGGTCCGGGGAGCTGTTTTTT. Protein sequence: CASSSLARSGELFF. Based on the CDR3 plus reference TRBV7-2 and TRBJ2-2, the full variable domain is GAGVSQSPSNKVTEKGKDVELRCDPISGHTALYWYRQSLGQGLEFLIYFQGNSAPDKSGLPSDRFSAERTGGSVSTLTIQRTQQEDSAVYLCASSSLARSGELFFGEGSRLTVL.

The V call is TRBV19, the J call TRBJ2-2; 7 bases match TRBD2. Germline values: CDR1 LNHDA, CDR2 SQIVND (reference sequence). Losses at the gene ends were 6 bases for V and 0 bases for J; bases not matched to a gene: 13. This CDR3 has 18 amino acids. In DNA form, the CDR3 reads TGTGCCAGTAGCTCCCGATCGGGGGGAAAGACGAACACCGGGGAGCTGTTTTTT. Amino acids: CASSSRSGGKTNTGELFF.

J is TRBJ1-6 and V is TRBV11-2; 9 bases fit TRBD1. The length of the CDR3 is 15 residues. Germline CDR1 reads SGHAT; CDR2 reads FQNNGV. Trimming took 6 bases from V and 7 from J; bases not matched to a gene: 7. In nucleotides, the CDR3 is TGTGCCAGCAGTTATACAGGGGGCAACAATTCACCCCTCCACTTT. This codes for CASSYTGGNNSPLHF.

This clonotype came up many times. The chain links TRBV7-9 to TRBJ2-7, with 7 bases fitting TRBD2. Germline-derived CDR1 and CDR2 are SEHNR and FQNEAQ (reference sequence). The V gene end was trimmed by 5 bases and the J gene end by 0 bases; junction bases not matched to a gene: 7. This CDR3 region has 15 residues. CDR3 sequence reads: CASSPGLEISYEQYF. CDR3 bases: TGTGCCAGCAGCCCCGGACTAGAAATCTCCTACGAGCAGTACTTC.